Each of the 22 T cell receptor beta chains below was sequenced from the same sample in a study of T cell repertoires in cytomegalovirus infection. TCRdb called the reads again in MiXCR, with one record for every CDR3 protein. The sample includes roughly 640,000 distinct CDR3 sequences, more than 20% seen only once; the top ten take less than 10%. Sequencing was done on a sample of CD8+ T cells from PBMCs. These receptors were collected from a human donor in good health (CMV status not recorded). Some clones in this sample may be carry-over from other donors' samples.

The genes are TRBV10-1 and TRBJ1-1; D is ambiguous. This CDR3 comprises 15 residues. Germline V gives CDR1 WNHNN, CDR2 SYGVQD (reference sequence). The V end was cut by 3 bases, the J end by 0 bases, with 11 bases between. The CDR3 region is CASSESRGLNTEAFF. The DNA for the CDR3 is TGCGCCAGCAGTGAATCACGAGGGCTGAACACTGAAGCTTTCTTT.

The CDR3 spells CASNRDSNTGELFF. CDR3 nucleotide sequence: TGTGCCAGTAACCGGGACTCTAACACCGGGGAGCTGTTTTTT. V gene TRBV6-2 or TRBV6-3 combines with J gene TRBJ2-2; tentative D call: TRBD2 (6 bases). This CDR3 is 14 amino acids long. Looked up from germline, CDR1 is MNHEY and CDR2 is SVGEGT. The V end lost 9 bases, the J end lost 2 bases, and 13 bases lay between the germline ends.

At least ten counts were recorded for this clonotype. The CDR3 spells CASSLSKRASGVPYEQYV. As DNA, the CDR3 is TGTGCCAGCAGTTTGTCGAAAAGGGCTAGCGGGGTCCCCTACGAGCAGTACGTC. J is TRBJ2-7 and V is TRBV28, with 9 bases identical to TRBD2. Trimming took 3 bases from V and 2 from J; bases not matched to a gene: 14. The CDR3 contains 18 residues. Germline CDR1 reads MDHEN; CDR2 reads SYDVKM.

This sequence joins TRBV28 and TRBJ2-7; 10 bases align to TRBD1. CDR3 length: 14 residues. CDR1 is MDHEN, CDR2 SYDVKM, per germline. The CDR3 sequence is CASSSGQGFYGQYV. The CDR3 nucleotides read TGTGCCAGCAGTTCGGGACAGGGGTTCTACGGGCAGTACGTC.

The chain recombines TRBV19 with TRBJ1-1, with TRBD1 as a possible D gene (5 bases). CDR1 LNHDA and CDR2 SQIVND come from the germline V gene (reference sequence). CDR3 size: 15 residues. V was pared by 6 bases and J by 0 bases, with 14 bases between. CDR3 sequence (DNA): TGTGCCAGTAGCCTTGCGTCGACAGTGAACACTGAAGCTTTCTTT. Translating gives CASSLASTVNTEAFF.

This clonotype has a count of ten or more. The genes are TRBV28 and TRBJ1-2; the D gene is possibly TRBD1 (6 bases). The CDR3 is 14 residues long. From germline, CDR1 is MDHEN and CDR2 SYDVKM. V shed 7 bases and J shed 8 bases, with 20 bases lying between them. The CDR3 region is CASTSSGQASGYTF. The CDR3 region has the DNA TGTGCCAGCACCTCCTCGGGACAAGCGAGCGGCTACACCTTC.

This clonotype was detected a few times. The CDR3 region has the DNA TGTGCCATCCGAACCCAGCAGCTACTAGGGGGGGGGCTTACAGATACGCAGTATTTT. Translated, it gives CAIRTQQLLGGGLTDTQYF. V gene TRBV10-3 combines with J gene TRBJ2-3, with TRBD2 as a possible D gene (7 bases). Germline V gene sequence: CDR1 ENHRY, CDR2 SYGVKD. There are 19 residues in the CDR3. V lost 8 bases, J lost 3 bases, and 30 bases lay in between.

This clonotype was seen only a few times. The chain joins TRBV12-3 or TRBV12-4 to TRBJ2-1, with unresolved D. The CDR3 sequence is 15 residues long. Trimming pared 7 bases from V and 2 bases from J, leaving 15 bases between. CDR3 DNA: TGTGCCAGCACCCCTAAATTAGCAGCCTACAATGAGCAGTTCTTC. This translates into CASTPKLAAYNEQFF.

This clonotype was picked up many times. The chain's CDR3 is CASSLSGAGTVALEQYF. DNA for the CDR3: TGTGCCAGCAGCTTGTCGGGCGCTGGGACAGTAGCCCTCGAGCAGTACTTC. The genes are TRBV5-5 and TRBJ2-7, with 7 bases identical to TRBD1. Germline CDR1 is SGHKS and CDR2 is YYEKEE (reference sequence). The CDR3 covers 17 residues. V lost 1 base, J lost 6 bases, and 16 bases stayed unmatched.

This clonotype occurred a few times. The V gene is TRBV28, the J gene TRBJ1-2; D not resolved. The CDR3 length is 12 residues. The V end lost 5 bases, the J end lost 4 bases, and 8 bases lay between the germline ends. The germline V gene has CDR1 MDHEN and CDR2 SYDVKM. CDR3 residues: CASSAPGYGYTF. As DNA, the CDR3 is TGTGCCAGCAGTGCCCCGGGCTATGGCTACACCTTC.

This clonotype was seen at least ten times. V and J are TRBV12-3 or TRBV12-4 and TRBJ2-7, with TRBD2 matching over 8 bases. J gave up 7 bases and V 5 bases, and 7 bases lay outside the gene matches. The CDR3 has 13 residues. This CDR3 is CASSPPGRGEQYV. Here the CDR3 DNA reads TGTGCCAGCAGTCCCCCCGGGAGGGGAGAGCAGTACGTC.

This clonotype was observed a few times. V is TRBV27 and J is TRBJ2-2, with D unresolved. The CDR3 extends over 12 amino acids. The V gene's germline CDR1 is MNHEY and CDR2 SMNVEV (reference sequence). The V gene lost 1 base and the J gene lost 7 bases, with 4 bases spanning the gap. The CDR3 loop reads CASSLWGGELFF. CDR3 coding DNA: TGTGCCAGCAGTTTATGGGGCGGGGAGCTGTTTTTT.

The V and J genes are TRBV6-1 and TRBJ2-5; D is unclear. From germline, CDR1 is MNHNS and CDR2 SASEGT. The CDR3 spans 13 residues. Trimming pared 2 bases from V and 5 bases from J, leaving 9 bases between. DNA for the CDR3: TGTGCCAGCAGTGAACCTACCCGGGAGACCCAGTACTTC. Amino acids: CASSEPTRETQYF.

The chain is built from TRBV7-9 and TRBJ1-1; D is perhaps TRBD1 (6 bases). CDR1 is SEHNR, CDR2 FQNEAQ, per germline (reference sequence). CDR3 size: 17 residues. The V gene lost 2 bases and the J gene lost 0 bases, with 16 bases spanning the gap. Here the CDR3 reads CASSLTGRMALNTEAFF. Here the CDR3 DNA reads TGTGCCAGCAGCTTAACAGGGAGGATGGCCCTGAACACTGAAGCTTTCTTT.

The rearrangement uses TRBV9 and TRBJ1-2; D gene unclear. The CDR3 consists of 18 residues. V lost 0 bases to trimming and J lost 4 bases, with 22 bases between them. The germline gives CDR1 SGDLS, CDR2 YYNGEE. CDR3 DNA sequence: TGTGCCAGCAGCGTAGGGGTCGGCAGTACCCTACATTCCTATGGCTACACCTTC. Translation gives CASSVGVGSTLHSYGYTF.

The chain uses TRBV18 and TRBJ2-5; weak D call: TRBD1 (5 bases). The germline gives CDR1 KGHSH, CDR2 LQKENI. Trimming removed 3 bases from V and 1 base from J, with 21 bases in between. The CDR3 sequence is 18 residues long. CDR3 sequence (DNA): TGTGCCAGCTCACCGAATTTCGAGACAGATATTTTCCAAGAGACCCAGTACTTC. Translated, it gives CASSPNFETDIFQETQYF.

This clonotype occurred a few times. The chain recombines TRBV10-3 with TRBJ2-3, with no clear D. The germline CDR1 and CDR2 sequences are ENHRY and SYGVKD. Trimming shortened V by 4 bases and J by 0 bases, and 11 bases separated the two germline ends. The CDR3 runs 15 residues. This chain's CDR3 is CAISVSVGSTDTQYF. CDR3 DNA: TGTGCCATCAGTGTGAGTGTGGGTAGCACAGATACGCAGTATTTT.

In its sample, this clonotype was seen a few times. V gene TRBV10-2 combines with J gene TRBJ2-1, with D maybe TRBD1 (5 bases). This CDR3 has 11 amino acids. The germline V gene has CDR1 WSHSY and CDR2 SAAADI. V lost 4 bases to trimming and J lost 11 bases, with 9 bases between them. The CDR3 spells CASSAGLQQFF. The DNA for the CDR3 is TGCGCCAGCAGTGCAGGGTTGCAGCAGTTCTTC.

Turning to this clonotype: A much larger clone sits a single nucleotide away, making a read error possible. The missing conserved phenylalanine or tryptophan at the end of this CDR3 makes a read error likely. This chain uses TRBV7-9 with TRBJ1-1; 7 bases agree with TRBD1. This CDR3 spans 15 amino acids. CDR1 and CDR2 from the germline V gene are SEHNR and FQNEAQ (reference sequence). Losses at the gene ends were 3 bases for V and 1 base for J; bases not matched to a gene: 5. The CDR3 region has the DNA TGTGCCAGCAGCTTCTCGGGACAGAAGAACACTGAAGCTTTCATT. It yields the protein CASSFSGQKNTEAFI.

The rearrangement uses TRBV12-5 and TRBJ1-1; 7 nucleotides match TRBD1. V lost 3 bases and J lost 3; bases outside the gene matches: 13. This CDR3 region has 17 residues. The V gene's germline CDR1 is LGHNT and CDR2 FRNRAP. In nucleotides, the CDR3 is TGTGCTAGTGGTTTCGACAGGGAACGAATTTTGGACACTGAAGCTTTCTTT. The encoded protein is CASGFDRERILDTEAFF.

The rearrangement uses TRBV11-2 and TRBJ2-7; D gene unclear. V gave up 3 bases and J gave up 2 bases, with 8 bases separating them. Germline V CDR1 and CDR2: SGHAT, FQNNGV. This CDR3 contains 13 residues. The CDR3, as DNA: TGTGCCAGCAGCTTCTCAGAAACCTACGAGCAGTACGTC. Amino acids: CASSFSETYEQYV.

In its sample, this clonotype was seen a few times. The gene calls are TRBV15 and TRBJ1-2; D perhaps matches TRBD1 (6 bases). This CDR3 is 13 amino acids long. The ends were cut back, 5 bases at V and 4 bases at J, with 11 bases in the middle. Germline-derived CDR1 and CDR2 are LNHNV and YYDKDF (reference sequence). The CDR3 coding sequence is TGTGCCACCAGCGGGGGGGCAATCTATGGCTACACCTTC. This encodes CATSGGAIYGYTF.